These T cell receptor beta chains were read from a single sample in a study of human T cells and chemical hapten exposure. TCRdb reprocessed the 5' RACE reads via MiXCR and lists one record per CDR3 protein. There are about 140,000 distinct CDR3 sequences in the sample; around 4.1% occur only once, and over 1.3% lies in the top ten. These receptors all stem from a female donor in good health. The CDR3 runs from the conserved cysteine through the conserved F or W. A D gene is named only where the DNA matches it firmly. A row's size may be missing; if present it is once, few, many or a size class.

v_gene	j_gene	abundance	d_gene	CDR3nt	CDR3aa
TRBV3-1	TRBJ2-6	many	-	TGTGCCAGCAGCCAAGCACACTTGGGGGCCAACGTCCTGACTTTC	CASSQAHLGANVLTF
TRBV12-3/TRBV12-4	TRBJ1-3	many	-	TGTGCCAGCAGTTCGCCCTCTGGAAACACCATATATTTT	CASSSPSGNTIYF
TRBV9	TRBJ1-1	many	-	TGTGCCAGCAGCGTAGACGTGGGGGGCAGGGGAGACACTGAAGCTTTCTTT	CASSVDVGGRGDTEAFF
TRBV5-6	TRBJ1-1	few	-	TGTGCCAGCCGCCTCCAGATGAACACTGAAGCTTTCTTT	CASRLQMNTEAFF
TRBV29-1	TRBJ2-5	few	-	TGCAGCGTTGAAGATCCGGCCTATGGAACGGGGGCACAAGAGACCCAGTACTTC	CSVEDPAYGTGAQETQYF
TRBV30	TRBJ2-3	few	TRBD2	TGTGCCTGGAGTGGTCGACTAGCGGGCGGGGAGGTTACGCAGTATTTT	CAWSGRLAGGEVTQYF
TRBV4-2	TRBJ2-7	many	TRBD2	TGTGCCAGCAGCCAAATAGGACTAGCCTACGAGCAGTACTTC	CASSQIGLAYEQYF
TRBV1	TRBJ1-4	many	-	TGCACCAGCAGCCAAGTAGGGACACCAAATGAAAAACTGTTTTTT	CTSSQVGTPNEKLFF
TRBV7-9	TRBJ1-5	many	-	TGTGCCAGCAGCTTAATTGGAGAACAGCCCCAGCATTTT	CASSLIGEQPQHF
TRBV20-1	TRBJ1-6	many	TRBD1	TGCAGTGCTCCCTCCCGGGACAGGGGTACCCCTCGATCACCCCTCCACTTT	CSAPSRDRGTPRSPLHF
TRBV6-2/TRBV6-3	TRBJ1-6	many	TRBD1	TGTGCCAGCAGTCGTGGGACAGGGAATTCACCCCTCCACTTT	CASSRGTGNSPLHF
TRBV7-6	TRBJ2-3	many	TRBD2	TGTGCCAGCAGTAACCCTAGCGGGGGTACAGATACGCAGTATTTT	CASSNPSGGTDTQYF
TRBV13	TRBJ2-6	many	-	TGTGCCAGCAGCAGAAACAGGGCAAGCGAGGCCAACGTCCTGACTTTC	CASSRNRASEANVLTF
TRBV5-6	TRBJ2-7	-	-	TGTGCCAGCAGCTTGTCGGGAGACTACGAGCAGTACTTC	CASSLSGDYEQYF
TRBV6-6	TRBJ1-5	many	-	TGTGCCAGCAGTTTCTCACAGGCGGGGGGCTCGGGACAGCCCCAGCATTTT	CASSFSQAGGSGQPQHF
TRBV9	TRBJ2-6	few	TRBD1	TGTGCCAGCAGCGTCCAACTATCGACCGGGACAGGGGTCCTCTCTGGGGCCAACGTCCTGACTTTC	CASSVQLSTGTGVLSGANVLTF
TRBV5-1	TRBJ2-1	once	-	TGCGCCAGCAGCTTGTCCCTACTTAGAGGGGGGGCTGCGAATGAGCAGTTCTTC	CASSLSLLRGGAANEQFF
TRBV15	TRBJ1-2	many	-	TGTGCCACCAGCAGGGCGACGGCCTATGGCTACACCTTC	CATSRATAYGYTF